This TCR beta chain was retrieved from a study of PD-L1 blockade in urothelial cancer. For the study at large: Chemotherapy regimens numbering 0 to 3 had been given to patients.

Synthetic spike-ins, TCR analog templates, were added into each PCR. Assay used: immunoSEQ multiplex PCR; TCRdb lists only in-frame clones, some missing. The profile shows roughly 63,000 clones, around 81% of them singletons. Noted time point: pretreatment peripheral blood. This CDR3 comprises 14 residues. J lost 5 bases, V lost 5 bases, and 4 bases had no gene match. Germline lookup yields CDR1 SGHTA and CDR2 FQGNSA. This chain links TRBV7-2 with TRBJ2-3; 10 nucleotides match TRBD2. Source: PBMCs, taken around atezolizumab (anti-PD-L1) treatment. The TCR originated in a man in his sixties or seventies with urothelial cancer. The CDR3 DNA reads TGTGCCAGCAGCCCCGGACTAGCGGTAGATACGCAGTATTTT. Its translation: CASSPGLAVDTQYF. The whole variable domain, remainder taken from reference TRBV7-2 and TRBJ2-3, is GAGVSQSPSNKVTEKGKDVELRCDPISGHTALYWYRQSLGQGLEFLIYFQGNSAPDKSGLPSDRFSAERTGGSVSTLTIQRTQQEDSAVYLCASSPGLAVDTQYFGPGTRLTVL.